Following are 8 T cell receptor beta chains from one sample sequenced in a study of cytomegalovirus exposure and HLA in healthy donors. Researchers ran the PCR with 60 Vbeta and 13 Jbeta primers. The assay was immunoSEQ multiplex PCR, and TCRdb's table has in-frame clones only and misses some. The data contain about 100,000 clones, less than 90% of them singletons. The specimen was PBMCs. These receptor sequences come from a man aged 35 to 55 in good health and CMV-seronegative.

V gene TRBV5-1 combines with J gene TRBJ1-6; no reliable D call. Germline assignment: CDR1 SGHRS and CDR2 YFSETQ. V was shortened by 4 bases and J by 5 bases, with 13 bases between the two germline ends. The CDR3 runs 15 residues. CDR3 sequence reads: CASSAEVIDNSPLHF. The CDR3 region has the DNA TGCGCCAGCAGCGCCGAGGTGATCGATAATTCACCCCTCCACTTT.

J is TRBJ2-3 and V is TRBV29-1, with D maybe TRBD2 (6 bases). The CDR3 length is 12 residues. Trimming cost V 6 bases and J 7 bases, with 14 bases left between them. Germline V lookup: CDR1 SQVTM, CDR2 ANQGSEA. DNA of the CDR3: TGCAGCGTCTACTACGGGGGACATACGCAGTATTTT. Translating it yields CSVYYGGHTQYF.

The chain combines TRBV19 with TRBJ1-5; no firm D call. This CDR3 spans 15 amino acids. Germline CDR1 and CDR2: LNHDA and SQIVND (reference sequence). Between the trimmed V and J ends, which lost 3 bases and 0 bases, there was a span of 9 bases. CDR3 sequence: CASSIVPGSNQPQHF. The CDR3 DNA reads as TGTGCCAGTAGTATCGTCCCAGGTAGCAATCAGCCCCAGCATTTT.

This chain joins TRBV12-5 and TRBJ2-1; 9 positions agree with TRBD1. The V gene end was trimmed by 5 bases and the J gene end by 4 bases; junction bases not matched to a gene: 9. Germline-derived CDR1 and CDR2 are LGHNT and FRNRAP. The CDR3 runs 16 residues. CDR3 nucleotides: TGTGCTAGTGGTCCCATAGCCGGGACAGGGTACAATGAGCAGTTCTTC. It is translated as CASGPIAGTGYNEQFF.

This clone showed up just once. This chain links TRBV14 with TRBJ2-5, with 8 bases fitting TRBD1. The tail of the sequence fits TRBJ2-7 better, so the J call may be wrong. There are 16 residues in the CDR3. The germline CDR1 and CDR2 sequences are SGHDN and FVKESK. The CDR3 spells CASSQLPGQGIYEQYF. The DNA for the CDR3 is TGTGCCAGCAGCCAATTGCCCGGACAGGGAATCTACGAGCAGTACTTC.

This chain connects TRBV20-1 to TRBJ2-5, with D unresolved. V lost 7 bases and J lost 2, with 8 bases in between. Germline CDR1 DFQATT, CDR2 SNEGSKA (reference sequence). CDR3 length equals 11 residues. The CDR3 bases are TGCAGTGGGCAATTGCAAGAGACCCAGTACTTC. It yields the protein CSGQLQETQYF.

V usage is TRBV7-9 and J usage is TRBJ1-5, with D possibly matching TRBD1 (6 bases). The ends were cut back, 5 bases at V and 2 bases at J, with 13 bases in the middle. CDR1 is SEHNR, CDR2 FQNEAQ, per germline (reference sequence). The length of the CDR3 is 15 residues. The CDR3 DNA reads as TGTGCCAGCAGCCCAGGGGCGTATGGCAATCAGCCCCAGCATTTT. It translates to CASSPGAYGNQPQHF.

This rearrangement joins TRBV11-3 to TRBJ2-1, with D perhaps TRBD2 (7 bases). In germline, CDR1 is SGHNT, CDR2 YENEEA. The CDR3 spans 15 residues. V dropped 5 bases and J dropped 5 bases, with 16 bases sitting between them. CDR3 in amino acids: CASSPRGGAHNEQFF. In DNA, the CDR3 is TGTGCCAGCAGCCCCCGTGGGGGGGCTCACAATGAGCAGTTCTTC.